This section outlines one TCR beta chain sequence together with its context. In this sample, this clone turned up a few times. This clone's antigen is unknown. No clone much larger than this one lies a single base away; base qualities are absent. These data belong to a study of T cell clones after liver transplantation (dated by TCRdb to between 2018 and 2021). About the investigation overall: ITN030ST, the source of the samples, was a randomized trial that attempted immunosuppression withdrawal within 2 years of liver transplantation. Until randomization at 12-24 months post-transplant, subjects were given standard immunosuppression, with no induction therapy. Of the eight recipients, three were HCV-positive, while the remaining recipients had been transplanted for non-autoimmune, non-viral indications. As an antigen-independent comparator for donor-reactive sequences, third party-reactive TCRbeta sequences were also identified from pre-transplant MLRs. Donor-reactive T cell clones were identified by TCRbeta sequencing after a pre-transplant mixed lymphocyte reaction and then tracked in post-transplant blood. Of the 8 liver transplant recipients making up the studied cohort, 3 were classified as tolerant and 5 as non-tolerant. Tolerance was defined as complete immunosuppression withdrawal for at least one year with no rise in liver enzymes beyond twice the upper limit of normal.

Using immunoSEQ, frozen genomic DNA was subjected to high-throughput TCRbeta CDR3 sequencing, a process that included PCR amplification, mapping, bias correction and internal controls. From the authors' description of their analysis: Productive rearrangements were kept, and unique TCRbeta sequences were defined by CDR3 nucleotide sequence plus V and J gene. For classification of a sequence as donor-reactive, at least 5-fold expansion in CFSE-low cells relative to unstimulated pre-transplant cells and a frequency of at least 0.01% were required. Minimum frequency thresholds were set for each subject on the basis of the unstimulated sample with the lowest template count, so that a detection power of at least 90% was ensured. Jensen-Shannon divergence between the top 1000 TCRbeta sequences post- versus pre-transplant served as the measure of repertoire turnover. Two-sided Fisher's exact tests were used to test for changes in how often donor-reactive sequences were detected. The clones in this table, taken by TCRdb from immuneACCESS, are in-frame only. Not every clone is retained; where verified, under half of the shortfall comes from an unresolved V gene, and the cause of the rest is unknown. That table gives V, J and clone size, and the DNA gave D and trimming. The sample includes around 2,000 clones, with 31% observed a single time. Less than 20% of the sample goes to the ten largest clones.

The research as a whole found: Without allograft tissue specimens, donor-reactive T cells may have migrated into the graft rather than being deleted. After accounting for repertoire turnover, donor-reactive detection was significantly reduced in 7 of 8 subjects for CD4 and 8 of 8 for CD8. In a couple of subjects, low numbers of available donor cells limited the measurable donor-reactive repertoire. The decline in donor-reactive sequences exceeded the decline in third party-reactive sequences, suggesting partial antigen-specific deletion that was unrelated to withdrawal success. The conclusions were considered preliminary, being limited by small, heterogeneous patient numbers and non-standardized post-transplant time points. In most of the 8 subjects, circulating donor-reactive CD4 TCRbeta sequences decreased significantly after transplant, regardless of tolerance or HCV status.

CDR1 and CDR2, per the germline V gene, are LGHNA and YSLEER. Trimming leaves V shorter by 1 base and J shorter by 0 bases, with the junction holding 0 bases beyond the gene matches. Including the terminal cysteine and phenylalanine, the CDR3 comprises 15 residues. Just CDR3 DNA is preserved here, 45 bases in frame from base 1. Alloreactive TCRbeta sequences were defined by sequencing of proliferating CFSE-low cells from the MLR. In the CFSE-MLRs, pre-transplant recipient cells were stimulated either by donor PBMCs, splenocytes or lymph node cells, or by third-party PBMCs. All 8 studied subjects were randomized to immunosuppression withdrawal. The Qiagen DNeasy Blood and Tissue Kit was used for isolation of genomic DNA.

The chain is assembled from TRBV4-3 and TRBJ1-3; 7 junctional bases match TRBD1. This receptor was obtained from a human patient who received a liver transplant. Some T cells may have been brought in with the graft after a transplant. The sequencing input was CD8+ T cells from cultured PBMCs. The encoded CDR3 is CASSQGTGSGNTIYF. The DNA reads TGCGCCAGCAGCCAAGGGACAGGCTCTGGAAACACCATATATTTT.